Presented here are 14 T cell receptor beta chains from one specimen sequenced in a study of blood T cell repertoires in COVID-19. The repertoire was sequenced with immunoSEQ multiplex PCR; TCRdb's copy has only in-frame clones and lacks some. The sample has 250,000 to 350,000 clones, roughly 90% seen once. Sequenced: PBMCs or T cells enriched from blood (not recorded which). These receptors came from a woman in her forties or fifties who had recovered from COVID-19.

The chain recombines TRBV28 with TRBJ1-1, with no clear D. V shed 7 bases and J shed 0 bases, with 15 bases lying between them. The CDR3 covers 15 residues. The germline CDR1 and CDR2 sequences are MDHEN and SYDVKM. The CDR3 sequence: CASTRPQALNTEAFF. The CDR3, as DNA: TGTGCCAGCACCAGACCCCAGGCACTGAACACTGAAGCTTTCTTT.

This rearrangement joins TRBV5-1 to TRBJ2-3, with 12 bases aligning to TRBD2. CDR1 and CDR2 (germline): SGHRS, YFSETQ. CDR3 size: 17 residues. V shed 5 bases, J shed 3 bases, and the junction held 10 bases outside the gene matches. The CDR3 here is CASSPSGREVRTDTQYF. As DNA, the CDR3 is TGCGCCAGCAGTCCTAGCGGGAGGGAGGTCCGGACAGATACGCAGTATTTT.

The V and J genes are TRBV29-1 and TRBJ2-3; no definite D call. Germline-derived CDR1 and CDR2 are SQVTM and ANQGSEA. V was trimmed by 3 bases and J by 2 bases, leaving 6 bases between them. There are 12 residues in the CDR3. The CDR3 DNA sequence: TGCAGCGTTGAGGCGGACACAGATACGCAGTATTTT. Its protein is CSVEADTDTQYF.

This clone occurred a few times. V usage is TRBV28 and J usage is TRBJ1-2, with 7 bases aligning to TRBD1. Germline V gives CDR1 MDHEN, CDR2 SYDVKM. The CDR3 contains 16 residues. J was trimmed by 1 base and V by 5 bases; bases with no gene match: 10. Written as DNA, the CDR3 is TGTGCCAGCAGTCAGCGGACAGGAAAGATTAACTATGGCTACACCTTC. It codes for CASSQRTGKINYGYTF.

The gene calls are TRBV6-2 or TRBV6-3 and TRBJ2-1; perhaps TRBD2 as D (8 bases). Per the germline V gene, CDR1 is MNHEY and CDR2 is SVGEGT. V was pared by 0 bases and J by 6 bases, with 12 bases between. This CDR3 has 15 amino acids. This CDR3 is CASSYSREGANEQFF. The CDR3 DNA follows: TGTGCCAGCAGTTACTCCCGGGAGGGGGCCAATGAGCAGTTCTTC.

J is TRBJ2-2 and V is TRBV7-3, with 8 bases identical to TRBD2. The CDR3 totals 17 residues. Unmatched junction bases numbered 12, after V lost 4 bases and J lost 5 bases. Germline V CDR1 and CDR2: SGHTA, FQGTGA. The CDR3 spells CASSSSLREGRTGELFF. CDR3 sequence (DNA): TGTGCCAGCAGCTCTAGCCTACGGGAGGGCCGAACCGGGGAGCTGTTTTTT.

The chain carries TRBV5-1 and TRBJ1-6, with a possible D match to TRBD1 (6 bases). Trimming removed 2 bases at V and 7 bases at J, with 10 bases between. This CDR3 contains 14 residues. The V gene's germline CDR1 is SGHRS and CDR2 YFSETQ. The DNA of the CDR3 is TGCGCCAGCAGCTTACAGGGAAAGAATTCACCCCTCCACTTT. Protein sequence: CASSLQGKNSPLHF.

The chain employs TRBV11-2 and TRBJ2-3, with D perhaps matching TRBD2 (5 bases). This CDR3 is 15 amino acids long. CDR1 SGHAT and CDR2 FQNNGV come from the germline V gene. Trimming cost V 1 base and J 4 bases, with 12 bases left between them. CDR3 in amino acids: CASSLVPTTADTQYF. DNA of the CDR3: TGTGCCAGCAGCTTAGTACCGACTACGGCAGATACGCAGTATTTT.

This clone was counted a few times. The CDR3 DNA sequence: TGTGCCAGCAGCGTAGGTGGTGGGGCGTTTCAGTCCCTCCACTTT. Translation: CASSVGGGAFQSLHF. The V call is TRBV9, the J call TRBJ1-6; perhaps TRBD1 as D (5 bases). The V gene lost 0 bases and the J gene lost 14 bases, with 18 bases spanning the gap. The germline V gene encodes CDR1 SGDLS and CDR2 YYNGEE. CDR3 length: 15 amino acids.

This chain uses TRBV9 with TRBJ2-4; 9 bases are shared with TRBD1. In germline, CDR1 is SGDLS, CDR2 YYNGEE. The CDR3 has 14 amino acids. V lost 4 bases and J lost 5; bases outside the gene matches: 4. In DNA form, the CDR3 reads TGTGCCAGCAGCCCAGGGACAGGGCAAAACATTCAGTACTTC. It translates to CASSPGTGQNIQYF.

The chain uses TRBV7-2 and TRBJ2-5; weak D call: TRBD2 (5 bases). The germline V gene has CDR1 SGHTA and CDR2 FQGNSA. The V and J ends lost 5 bases and 2 bases respectively, with 12 bases between them. The CDR3 spans 14 residues. CDR3 in amino acids: CASSLMRAQETQYF. The CDR3 coding sequence is TGTGCCAGCAGCCTCATGCGGGCACAAGAGACCCAGTACTTC.

Details on this clone: The same CDR3 also results from other DNA sequences found in this sample. The genes are TRBV2 and TRBJ2-1; no reliable D call. The V end lost 6 bases, the J end lost 4 bases, and 4 bases lay between the germline ends. Germline CDR1 is SNHLY and CDR2 is FYNNEI. This CDR3 has 11 residues. This CDR3 is CASSPYNEQFF. CDR3 bases: TGTGCCAGCAGCCCATACAATGAGCAGTTCTTC.

The gene calls are TRBV6-2 or TRBV6-3 and TRBJ2-1; D call uncertain. Germline V gene data show CDR1 as MNHEY and CDR2 as SVGEGT. The CDR3 sequence is 12 residues long. The germline V and J ends were trimmed by 4 bases and 3 bases, with 4 bases remaining between them. The CDR3 nucleotides read TGTGCCAGCAGTTTCTTCTACAATGAGCAGTTCTTC. It codes for CASSFFYNEQFF.

The chain links TRBV2 to TRBJ1-6; perhaps TRBD1 as D (6 bases). The germline V gene has CDR1 SNHLY and CDR2 FYNNEI. This CDR3 comprises 14 residues. Trimming took off 6 bases at V and 15 bases at J, with 21 bases between the two ends. CDR3 residues: CASSAGTPNQRLHF. DNA for the CDR3: TGTGCCAGCAGCGCCGGGACACCCAACCAGCGCCTCCACTTT.